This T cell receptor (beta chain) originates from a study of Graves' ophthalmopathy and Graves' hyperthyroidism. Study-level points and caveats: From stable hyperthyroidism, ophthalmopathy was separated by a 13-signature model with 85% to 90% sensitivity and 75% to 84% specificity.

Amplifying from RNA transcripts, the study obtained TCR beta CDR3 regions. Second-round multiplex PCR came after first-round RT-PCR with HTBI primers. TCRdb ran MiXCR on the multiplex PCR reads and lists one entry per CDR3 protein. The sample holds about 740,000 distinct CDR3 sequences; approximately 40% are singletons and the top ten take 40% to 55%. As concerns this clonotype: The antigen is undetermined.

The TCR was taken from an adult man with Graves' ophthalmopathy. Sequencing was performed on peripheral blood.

CDR3 sequence: CASSPQDDRGREKLFF. The CDR3 DNA is TGTGCCAGCAGCCCACAGGATGACAGGGGTCGGGAAAAACTGTTTTTT. The chain has TRBV7-2 and TRBJ1-4; TRBD1 aligns across 8 bases. The CDR3 has 16 amino acids. Germline V gene lookup returns CDR1 SGHTA and CDR2 FQGNSA. V shed 5 bases and J 8 bases; nucleotides not matched to a gene: 13.